Listed below are T cell receptor beta chains from one sample, sequenced in a study of T cells in Graves' hyperthyroidism and ophthalmopathy. TCRdb independently ran MiXCR on the multiplex PCR reads; one entry per CDR3 protein. In the table there are fewer than 110,000 distinct CDR3 sequences, about 50% of which are singletons. Sequenced material: blood. These receptors were taken from a man aged 35-49 years with Graves' hyperthyroidism. CDR3s include the opening cysteine and the closing phenylalanine or tryptophan. The D gene is left open where the match is weak. Clone size is given for some rows only: seen once, a few or many times, or a class if the clone is expanded.

NA	16	many	TRBV19	TRBJ1-6	CASSMGHRDVHSPLHF	TGTGCCAGTAGTATGGGACACCGGGACGTACATTCACCCCTCCACTTT
TRBD1	16	many	TRBV7-9	TRBJ1-3	CASSQMTGLSGNTIYF	TGTGCCAGCAGCCAAATGACAGGGCTCTCTGGAAACACCATATATTTT
TRBD1	16	many	TRBV19	TRBJ1-1	CASSMGETGGNTEAFF	TGTGCCAGTAGTATGGGTGAGACAGGGGGGAACACTGAAGCTTTCTTT
NA	15	once	TRBV7-9	TRBJ2-5	CASSFGGRGNQPQYF	TGTGCCAGCAGCTTCGGGGGACGGGGCAATCAGCCCCAGTACTTC
NA	13	many	TRBV6-6	TRBJ2-3	CASKAGMTDTQYF	TGTGCCAGCAAGGCGGGGATGACAGATACGCAGTATTTT
TRBD1	17	few	TRBV11-2	TRBJ2-5	CASSLVGTGEPPTRWYF	TGTGCCAGCAGCTTAGTGGGGACAGGGGAACCCCCCACGCGATGGTACTTC
NA	13	few	TRBV18	TRBJ2-5	CASSPRGEETQYF	TGTGCCAGCTCACCTCGAGGGGAGGAGACCCAGTACTTC
TRBD1	14	NA	TRBV19	TRBJ1-2	CASPGQGSNYGYTF	TGTGCCAGCCCGGGACAGGGAAGTAACTATGGCTACACCTTC
NA	13	NA	TRBV20-1	TRBJ1-5	CSARVGSNQPQHF	TGCAGTGCTAGAGTAGGCAGCAATCAGCCCCAGCATTTT
TRBD1	14	many	TRBV6-1	TRBJ2-2	CASSGQGWTGELFF	TGTGCCAGCAGCGGACAGGGGTGGACCGGGGAGCTGTTTTTT
TRBD1	18	few	TRBV12-3/TRBV12-4	TRBJ1-5	CASSLTLKTGGGLQPQHF	TGTGCCAGCAGTCTTACCCTCAAGACAGGGGGCGGACTTCAGCCCCAGCATTTT
TRBD2	14	many	TRBV9	TRBJ2-5	CASSPWDYAETQYF	TGTGCCAGCAGCCCATGGGACTACGCAGAGACCCAGTACTTC
NA	14	NA	TRBV7-2	TRBJ2-3	CASSLPTSAGYAVF	TGTGCCAGCAGCCTACCGACTAGTGCAGGATACGCAGTATTT
NA	16	NA	TRBV15	TRBJ1-6	CATSRDPGQSNSPLHF	TGTGCCACCAGCAGGGATCCGGGACAATCTAATTCACCCCTCCACTTT
TRBD2	15	once	TRBV10-1	TRBJ2-7	CARPLGGGSSYEQYF	TGCGCCAGACCGCTGGGCGGGGGGAGCTCCTACGAGCAGTACTTC
TRBD1	13	many	TRBV2	TRBJ1-6	CASMDRQYSPLHF	TGTGCCTCTATGGACAGGCAATATTCACCCCTCCACTTT
TRBD1	15	NA	TRBV28	TRBJ2-1	CASSLWGTGYNEQFF	TGTGCCAGCAGTTTATGGGGGACAGGGTACAATGAGCAGTTCTTC
TRBD1	16	many	TRBV6-6	TRBJ1-6	CASSYWQGADNSPLHF	TGTGCCAGCAGTTACTGGCAGGGGGCAGATAATTCACCCCTCCACTTT
TRBD1	16	many	TRBV7-6	TRBJ2-7	CASSFRGGQGSYEQYF	TGTGCCAGCAGCTTTAGGGGGGGACAGGGGAGTTACGAGCAGTACTTC
TRBD1	14	many	TRBV7-9	TRBJ1-5	CASSRDRAGQPQHF	TGTGCCAGCAGCCGCGACAGGGCGGGGCAGCCCCAGCATTTT
NA	12	many	TRBV20-1	TRBJ1-2	CSARRGNYGYTF	TGCAGTGCTAGAAGGGGTAACTATGGCTACACCTTC
NA	12	NA	TRBV2	TRBJ1-5	CASRGDQETQHF	TGTGCCAGCAGGGGCGATCAAGAGACCCAGCATTTT
NA	15	many	TRBV11-3	TRBJ2-3	CASSLGGWGTDTQYF	TGTGCCAGCAGCTTAGGAGGTTGGGGCACAGATACGCAGTATTTT
NA	15	many	TRBV9	TRBJ2-1	CASSSWLSSYNEQFF	TGTGCCAGCAGCTCTTGGTTAAGCTCCTACAATGAGCAGTTCTTC
NA	12	NA	TRBV29-1	TRBJ2-1	CSVGTHYNEQFF	TGCAGCGTGGGCACCCACTACAATGAGCAGTTCTTC
TRBD2	16	once	TRBV5-4	TRBJ2-3	CASSSAGGAGSDTQYF	TGTGCCAGCAGCTCGGCGGGGGGGGCCGGCTCAGATACGCAGTATTTT
TRBD2	11	NA	TRBV10-1	TRBJ2-7	CAWEGAYEQYF	TGTGCCTGGGAGGGAGCCTACGAGCAGTACTTC
TRBD1	15	NA	TRBV7-9	TRBJ2-1	CASSLGDRARYEQFF	TGTGCCAGCAGTTTAGGGGACAGAGCGCGCTACGAGCAGTTCTTC
NA	13	many	TRBV10-3	TRBJ2-7	CAIGGTNINEQYF	TGTGCCATCGGTGGGACCAATATCAACGAGCAGTACTTC
NA	16	many	TRBV2	TRBJ2-2	CASQVEFGGFTGELFF	TGTGCCAGCCAAGTTGAGTTTGGGGGATTCACCGGGGAGCTGTTTTTT
NA	16	NA	TRBV7-2	TRBJ1-1	CASSPRRPGRNTEAFF	TGTGCCAGCTCACCGAGAAGACCAGGGCGAAACACTGAAGCTTTCTTT
TRBD2	15	many	TRBV9	TRBJ2-2	CASSQRTGGAGELFF	TGTGCCAGCAGCCAACGGACGGGGGGGGCCGGGGAGCTGTTTTTT
NA	18	NA	TRBV7-2	TRBJ1-6	CASSLPGTGSSYNSPLHF	TGTGCCAGCAGCCTACCGGGGACGGGTAGCTCCTATAATTCACCCCTCCACTTT
NA	17	few	TRBV7-2	TRBJ1-4	CASSQRSGIVANEKLFF	TGTGCCAGCAGCCAACGATCGGGGATAGTCGCTAATGAAAAACTGTTTTTT
NA	14	many	TRBV5-1	TRBJ2-7	CASSLRMGDDEQYF	TGCGCCAGCAGCTTGCGGATGGGGGACGACGAGCAGTACTTC
NA	16	NA	TRBV6-2/TRBV6-3	TRBJ1-1	CASSYSRDTGSTEAFF	TGTGCCAGCAGTTACTCACGCGATACAGGGAGTACTGAAGCTTTCTTT
NA	10	once	TRBV9	TRBJ2-1	CASSVGEQFF	TGTGCCAGCAGCGTTGGTGAGCAGTTCTTC
TRBD2	14	many	TRBV19	TRBJ2-7	CASMVSSGGYEQYF	TGTGCCAGTATGGTTTCTAGCGGGGGCTACGAGCAGTACTTC
TRBD1	13	NA	TRBV24-1	TRBJ1-2	CASSDQGGYGYTF	TGTGCCAGCAGTGATCAGGGGGGCTATGGCTACACCTTC
NA	19	NA	TRBV15	TRBJ1-5	CATSGTGAMSSSSGQPQHF	NA
NA	16	many	TRBV5-5	TRBJ1-3	CASSLGTGNSGNTIYF	TGTGCCAGCAGCTTGGGGACGGGGAACTCTGGAAACACCATATATTTT
TRBD2	14	once	TRBV20-1	TRBJ2-7	CSARGLAGAYEQYF	TGCAGTGCTAGGGGACTAGCGGGGGCGTACGAGCAGTACTTC
TRBD1	15	many	TRBV11-2	TRBJ2-7	CASSSLGQGDNEQYF	TGTGCCAGCAGCTCACTCGGACAGGGAGACAACGAGCAGTACTTC
NA	16	NA	TRBV20-1	TRBJ2-5	CSARVYGSSGYNEQYF	TGCAGTGCTAGAGTATACGGGAGTAGCGGCTACAATGAGCAGTACTTC
TRBD2	15	few	TRBV9	TRBJ2-1	CASSETGTSGNEQFF	TGTGCCAGCTCAGAAACAGGGACTAGCGGGAATGAGCAGTTCTTC
NA	14	NA	TRBV2	TRBJ1-2	CASRLGGGNLGYTF	TGTGCCAGCAGGCTTGGCGGGGGTAATCTTGGCTACACCTTC
NA	13	many	TRBV7-3	TRBJ2-3	CASSPHQTDTQYF	TGTGCCAGCAGCCCCCATCAGACAGATACGCAGTATTTT
TRBD1	14	many	TRBV24-1	TRBJ2-5	CATSGQGAKETQYF	TGTGCCACCAGTGGGCAGGGGGCGAAAGAGACCCAGTACTTC
NA	16	NA	TRBV10-3	TRBJ2-7	CAISEAREAFSYEQYF	TGTGCCATCAGTGAGGCCCGCGAGGCGTTCTCCTACGAGCAGTACTTC
NA	14	many	TRBV16	TRBJ1-2	CASSQSLEPSGYTF	TGTGCCAGCAGCCAATCTCTGGAACCCAGTGGCTACACCTTC
TRBD2	14	NA	TRBV7-8	TRBJ2-7	CASSLTCGSYEQYF	TGTGCCAGCAGCCTGACTTGCGGGAGCTACGAGCAGTACTTC
NA	13	many	TRBV29-1	TRBJ2-1	CSVLGWGSDEQFF	TGCAGCGTCCTGGGTTGGGGATCGGATGAGCAGTTCTTC